These 32 T cell receptor beta chains were sequenced from one sample in a study of regulatory T cells in long-lasting Graves disease. The time point here: persistent/refractory GD, antithyroid drugs over 5 years with positive TRAb. Researchers made the TCR library from RNA that was extracted from PBMCs. Arm-PCR with iRepertoire HTBI primers amplified the CDR3 regions for these TCR beta libraries. From the multiplex PCR reads, TCRdb called clonotypes with MiXCR, one entry per CDR3 protein. Found here are roughly 470,000 distinct CDR3 sequences, about a fifth of them singletons; the top ten hold 6.5% to 10%. The source was peripheral blood mononuclear cells (PBMCs), collected when the disease was refractory, from a patient treated with antithyroid drugs. These receptors came from a female donor with Graves disease.

The chain links TRBV2 to TRBJ2-1; no definite D call. V lost 4 bases, J lost 5 bases, and 6 bases lay in between. This CDR3 has 12 residues. The V gene's germline CDR1 is SNHLY and CDR2 FYNNEI. CDR3 protein: CASSGENNEQFF. The CDR3 DNA sequence: TGTGCCAGCAGTGGTGAGAACAATGAGCAGTTCTTC.

This chain links TRBV27 with TRBJ2-7, with D possibly being TRBD2 (7 bases). Germline loops: CDR1 MNHEY, CDR2 SMNVEV (reference sequence). There are 17 residues in the CDR3. V lost 4 bases and J lost 5, with 24 bases in between. CDR3 sequence (DNA): TGTGCCAGCAGTTCGCCCGTGGGCGGGGGCTACCTTAACGAGCAGTACTTC. Translating it yields CASSSPVGGGYLNEQYF.

This rearrangement joins TRBV20-1 to TRBJ1-6; D gene uncertain. Trimming took 3 bases from V and 4 from J, leaving 7 bases between them. In germline, CDR1 is DFQATT, CDR2 SNEGSKA (reference sequence). The CDR3 contains 13 residues. The DNA of the CDR3 is TGCAGTGCTAGGGCGGATTATAATTCACCCCTCCACTTT. It translates to CSARADYNSPLHF.

This chain uses TRBV19 with TRBJ2-7; tentatively, D is TRBD2 (5 bases). CDR3 length: 13 residues. Trimming stripped 1 base from V and 6 bases from J, with 10 bases between. Germline V lookup: CDR1 LNHDA, CDR2 SQIVND (reference sequence). DNA for the CDR3: TGTGCCAGTAGTATAGGAGGTCGGGGCGAGCAGTACTTC. It specifies CASSIGGRGEQYF.

In its sample, this clonotype was seen a few times. CDR3 in amino acids: CASSFLSVYTYEQYF. The CDR3 DNA is TGTGCCAGCAGTTTTTTGTCAGTCTATACCTACGAGCAGTACTTC. The J gene is TRBJ2-7, the V gene TRBV12-3 or TRBV12-4; D unclear. Trimming shortened V by 3 bases and J by 2 bases, and 14 bases separated the two germline ends. This CDR3 is built from 15 residues.

CDR3 region: CASSSSTSSYNEQFF. In DNA form, the CDR3 reads TGTGCCAGTAGTTCATCGACTAGCTCCTACAATGAGCAGTTCTTC. This chain uses TRBV19 with TRBJ2-1, with D perhaps matching TRBD2 (6 bases). Trimming took off 5 bases at V and 0 bases at J, with 11 bases between the two ends. Germline CDR1 LNHDA, CDR2 SQIVND (reference sequence). The CDR3 runs 15 residues.

This rearrangement joins TRBV24-1 to TRBJ2-1, with D perhaps given as TRBD1 or TRBD2 (5 bases each). Germline CDR1 reads KGHDR; CDR2 reads SFDVKD. Trimming removed 3 bases at V and 2 bases at J, with 10 bases between. This CDR3 spans 15 amino acids. In nucleotides, the CDR3 is TGTGCCACCAGTGATAGGTGGGACCCCTACAATGAGCAGTTCTTC. This encodes CATSDRWDPYNEQFF.

There are a few counts of this clonotype. The chain carries TRBV29-1 and TRBJ2-7; D is perhaps TRBD1 (6 bases). Germline CDR1 reads SQVTM; CDR2 reads ANQGSEA. CDR3 length: 12 residues. With 6 bases removed from V and 7 bases from J, the gap between germline ends came to 16 bases. CDR3 amino acids: CSVQGPIGEQYF. DNA for the CDR3: TGCAGCGTACAGGGACCCATCGGGGAGCAGTACTTC.

The V gene is TRBV20-1, the J gene TRBJ2-7; D perhaps matches TRBD1 (6 bases). The CDR3 consists of 11 residues. The germline CDR1 and CDR2 sequences are DFQATT and SNEGSKA (reference sequence). V dropped 6 bases and J dropped 7 bases, with 13 bases sitting between them. The CDR3 spells CSADQGREQYF. The CDR3 bases are TGCAGTGCCGATCAGGGGCGGGAGCAGTACTTC.

In this sample, this clonotype turned up many times. The J gene is TRBJ1-6, the V gene TRBV20-1, with D unclear. From germline, CDR1 is DFQATT and CDR2 SNEGSKA (reference sequence). The CDR3 length is 13 residues. Trimming shortened V by 2 bases and J by 5 bases, and 7 bases separated the two germline ends. CDR3 sequence: CSARSGNNSPLHF. The CDR3, as DNA: TGCAGTGCTAGATCTGGGAATAATTCACCCCTCCACTTT.

This clonotype has ten or more counts. The rearrangement uses TRBV6-1 and TRBJ2-5; the D gene is possibly TRBD1 (6 bases). Germline CDR1 reads MNHNS; CDR2 reads SASEGT. The CDR3 is 13 residues long. The V and J ends lost 7 bases and 4 bases respectively, with 13 bases between them. As DNA, the CDR3 is TGTGCCAGCACCAGACAGGATGGAGAGACCCAGTACTTC. Translated, it gives CASTRQDGETQYF.

Of note for this clonotype: Given a much more abundant clone one base away, this may be a read error. Since the CDR3 does not end with the conserved phenylalanine or tryptophan, this likely comes from a read error. The chain uses TRBV10-3 and TRBJ2-5; D is uncertain. Trimming pared 7 bases from V and 5 bases from J, leaving 11 bases between. The CDR3 loop spans 12 amino acids. The germline CDR1 and CDR2 sequences are ENHRY and SYGVKD. DNA of the CDR3: TGTGCCATCAAGGGCGTGACGGAGACCCAGTACCTC. This translates into CAIKGVTETQYL.

This clonotype was found a few times. It may be a read error: a sequence one base away is much more abundant. This sequence joins TRBV6-5 and TRBJ2-5; 10 positions match TRBD2. Germline V gene data show CDR1 as MNHEY and CDR2 as SVGAGI. The CDR3 sequence is 17 residues long. This chain's CDR3 is CASSHSMVAGGVETQYF. The CDR3 DNA sequence: TGTGCCAGCAGTCACTCGATGGTAGCGGGAGGAGTTGAGACCCAGTACTTC.

At least ten counts were recorded for this clonotype. The chain uses TRBV29-1 and TRBJ1-2; D not resolved. Germline-derived CDR1 and CDR2 are SQVTM and ANQGSEA. Trimming cost V 3 bases and J 7 bases, with 9 bases left between them. The CDR3 loop spans 11 amino acids. In DNA form, the CDR3 reads TGCAGCGTTGATCACGGGGTTGGCTACACCTTC. It encodes CSVDHGVGYTF.

The sample holds a few counts of this clonotype. This chain connects TRBV29-1 to TRBJ1-2; D is undetermined. Germline V CDR1 and CDR2: SQVTM, ANQGSEA. V lost 0 bases and J lost 5, with 13 bases in between. The CDR3 has 14 amino acids. The CDR3 region has the DNA TGCAGCGTTGAAGATGATTCAATAATATATGGCTACACCTTC. Amino acid sequence: CSVEDDSIIYGYTF.

Comment on this clonotype: This likely traces to a read error, being one base from a far larger clone. The chain has TRBV6-9 and TRBJ2-3; D not certain. The CDR3 totals 14 residues. The germline gives CDR1 MNHGY, CDR2 SVAAGI. For the CDR3, the DNA is TGTGCCGGCAGTTGGCTCTATAGCACAGATACGCAGTATTTT. It is translated as CAGSWLYSTDTQYF.

The chain employs TRBV29-1 and TRBJ2-2; 11 bases agree with TRBD2. The CDR3 is 16 residues long. The junction had 14 bases not matched to a gene; V was cut back by 7 bases and J by 7 bases. CDR1 is SQVTM, CDR2 ANQGSEA, per germline. The CDR3 coding sequence is TGCAGCGCTGGTGAAACTAGCGGGAGTAAGGGCGGGGAGCTGTTTTTT. Residues: CSAGETSGSKGGELFF.

The chain uses TRBV5-1 and TRBJ1-6, with D perhaps matching TRBD1 (6 bases). The V gene lost 6 bases and the J gene lost 6 bases, with 16 bases spanning the gap. This CDR3 has 15 residues. The germline gives CDR1 SGHRS, CDR2 YFSETQ. CDR3 DNA: TGCGCCAGCAAACCGAGGACAGCGAGTAATTCACCCCTCCACTTT. Protein: CASKPRTASNSPLHF. The full variable domain, in which reference TRBV5-1 and TRBJ1-6 provide the parts outside the CDR3, is KAGVTQTPRYLIKTRGQQVTLSCSPISGHRSVSWYQQTPGQGLQFLFEYFSETQRNKGNFPGRFSGRQFSNSRSEMNVSTLELGDSALYLCASKPRTASNSPLHFGNGTRLTVT.

This clonotype has just one count. A much larger clone sits a single nucleotide away, making a read error possible. The J gene is TRBJ2-5, the V gene TRBV6-9; D gene uncertain. CDR3 length equals 17 residues. Germline CDR1 is MNHGY and CDR2 is SVAAGI. V was trimmed by 4 bases and J by 7 bases, leaving 25 bases between them. The CDR3 sequence: CASSSRPLVAAVRTQYF. The CDR3 DNA reads TGTGCCAGCAGTTCCCGACCGCTCGTGGCGGCTGTTCGGACCCAGTACTTC.

CDR3 DNA: TGTGCCAGCAGCTTGTACGGGAGGGCCGGAGAGACCCAGTACTTC. This codes for CASSLYGRAGETQYF. The V and J genes are TRBV7-9 and TRBJ2-5, with TRBD2 matching over 8 bases. The junction had 7 bases not matched to a gene; V was cut back by 3 bases and J by 4 bases. The CDR3 spans 15 residues. Germline values: CDR1 SEHNR, CDR2 FQNEAQ (reference sequence).

Comment on this clonotype: At one end the junction does not follow the germline gene, possibly because of a read error. V usage is TRBV12-3 or TRBV12-4 and J usage is TRBJ2-2, with a tentative D call TRBD2 (6 bases). The CDR3 is made up of 16 amino acids. This CDR3 reads CASSLASGPGVGELFF. In DNA form, the CDR3 reads TGTGCCAGCAGTCTAGCGAGCGGACCAGGAGTCGGGGAGCTGTTTTTT.

The sample holds many counts of this clonotype. CDR3 amino acids: CASSYFGFSYEQYF. The CDR3, as DNA: TGTGCCAGCAGTTACTTCGGGTTCTCCTACGAGCAGTACTTC. The V call is TRBV6-2 or TRBV6-3, the J call TRBJ2-7, with D uncertain. V was trimmed by 1 base and J by 0 bases, leaving 7 bases between them. The CDR3 extends over 14 amino acids. CDR1 is MNHEY, CDR2 SVGEGT, per germline.

The chain is built from TRBV12-3 or TRBV12-4 and TRBJ2-1; 11 bases fit TRBD2. J gave up 9 bases and V 6 bases, and 10 bases lay outside the gene matches. This CDR3 comprises 15 residues. CDR3 residues: CASRSNSGRAPEQFF. The CDR3, as DNA: TGTGCCAGCAGATCAAATAGCGGGAGGGCCCCTGAGCAGTTCTTC.

In this sample, this clonotype turned up a few times. The chain joins TRBV28 to TRBJ2-7, with D possibly being TRBD2 (7 bases). From germline, CDR1 is MDHEN and CDR2 SYDVKM. The V and J ends lost 6 bases and 4 bases respectively, with 19 bases between them. The CDR3 covers 15 residues. This CDR3 is CASSPEGGGGYEQYF. DNA for the CDR3: TGTGCCAGCAGCCCAGAGGGAGGGGGAGGTTACGAGCAGTACTTC.

In this sample, this clonotype turned up many times. This sequence joins TRBV11-2 and TRBJ2-7, with TRBD2 matching 10 bases. After removal of 5 bases from V and 0 bases from J, the junction contained 10 bases not matched to a gene. The length of the CDR3 is 17 residues. Germline V CDR1 and CDR2: SGHAT, FQNNGV. CDR3 in amino acids: CASSRTISGRLSYEQYF. CDR3 bases: TGTGCCAGCAGCCGGACGATTAGCGGGAGGCTCTCCTACGAGCAGTACTTC. The variable domain in full, with the rest retrieved from reference TRBV11-2 and TRBJ2-7, is EAGVAQSPRYKIIEKRQSVAFWCNPISGHATLYWYQQILGQGPKLLIQFQNNGVVDDSQLPKDRFSAERLKGVDSTLKIQPAKLEDSAVYLCASSRTISGRLSYEQYFGPGTRLTVT.

This clonotype has a count of ten or more. This chain links TRBV7-2 with TRBJ2-7; D remains unclear. This CDR3 is 16 amino acids long. Trimming pared 0 bases from V and 3 bases from J, leaving 15 bases between. Per germline, CDR1 SGHTA and CDR2 FQGNSA. The CDR3 sequence: CASSLAGGQHGYEQYF. CDR3 DNA: TGTGCCAGCAGCTTAGCGGGCGGTCAACACGGCTACGAGCAGTACTTC.

This clonotype was counted only a few times. A much more abundant neighbour one base away suggests this may be a read error. V usage is TRBV28 and J usage is TRBJ2-7; 7 positions match TRBD2. The CDR3 is made up of 14 amino acids. Germline V CDR1 and CDR2: MDHEN, SYDVKM. The chain's CDR3 is CASREVGSSYEQHF. CDR3 nucleotides: TGTGCCAGCCGGGAGGTGGGAAGCTCCTACGAGCAGCACTTC.

The chain joins TRBV6-1 to TRBJ2-3; D unclear. Trimming cost V 1 base and J 9 bases, with 8 bases left between them. The CDR3 runs to 12 residues. The germline CDR1 and CDR2 sequences are MNHNS and SASEGT. The chain's CDR3 is CASSEGTGTQYF. CDR3 sequence (DNA): TGTGCCAGCAGTGAAGGGACGGGCACGCAGTATTTT.

The V and J genes are TRBV29-1 and TRBJ2-5, with D possibly being TRBD2 (6 bases). Germline V gene lookup returns CDR1 SQVTM and CDR2 ANQGSEA. The CDR3 runs 14 residues. The V end was cut by 2 bases, the J end by 5 bases, with 15 bases between. DNA for the CDR3: TGCAGCGTTGAATTTTGGGCGGAGGGGGAGACCCAGTACTTC. It specifies CSVEFWAEGETQYF.

In this sample, this clonotype turned up a few times. This chain joins TRBV29-1 and TRBJ2-7; maybe TRBD1 (5 bases). The germline V gene has CDR1 SQVTM and CDR2 ANQGSEA. CDR3 length equals 13 residues. V lost 3 bases to trimming and J lost 0 bases, with 9 bases between them. The CDR3 reads CSVETESSYEQYF. The CDR3 DNA sequence: TGCAGCGTTGAGACAGAGAGCTCCTACGAGCAGTACTTC.

The V gene is TRBV6-2 or TRBV6-3, the J gene TRBJ2-6; 10 nucleotides align to TRBD2. The CDR3 covers 19 residues. Germline V lookup: CDR1 MNHEY, CDR2 SVGEGT. V trimming: 5 bases; J trimming: 2 bases; junction bases outside the gene matches: 12. CDR3 in DNA: TGTGCCAGCAGTCGCGGGTTCGAGCTAGCGGGAGCTGGGGCCAACGTCCTGACTTTC. Protein product: CASSRGFELAGAGANVLTF.

This clonotype was counted ten times or more. The chain employs TRBV11-3 and TRBJ2-5; 10 bases are a match to TRBD1. After removal of 3 bases from V and 2 bases from J, the junction contained 9 bases not matched to a gene. Germline loops: CDR1 SGHNT, CDR2 YENEEA. This CDR3 is built from 17 residues. CDR3 sequence (DNA): TGTGCCAGCAGCTTTGGGACAGGGGCCGGAGGGCAAGAGACCCAGTACTTC. Amino acid sequence: CASSFGTGAGGQETQYF.